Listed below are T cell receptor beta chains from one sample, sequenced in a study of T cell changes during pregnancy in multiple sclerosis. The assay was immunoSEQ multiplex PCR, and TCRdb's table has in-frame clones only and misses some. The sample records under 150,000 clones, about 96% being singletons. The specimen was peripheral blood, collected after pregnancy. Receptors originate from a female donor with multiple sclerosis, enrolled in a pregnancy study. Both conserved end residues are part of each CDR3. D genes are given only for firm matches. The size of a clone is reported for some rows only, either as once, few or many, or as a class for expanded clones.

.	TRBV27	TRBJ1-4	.	TGTGCCAGCAGTTTATCTCTAGGGGGGGGAGAAAAACTGTTTTTT	CASSLSLGGGEKLFF
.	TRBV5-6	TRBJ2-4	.	TGTGCCAGCAGCCCGGGGTCACGGAGAAACATTCAGTACTTC	CASSPGSRRNIQYF
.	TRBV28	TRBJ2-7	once	TGTGCCAGCAGTACGATCGGCTACGAGCAGTACTTC	CASSTIGYEQYF
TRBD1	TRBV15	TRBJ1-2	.	TGTGCCACCAGCCAGGGCCGGACAGGGGCGCAAATTCGAGGCTACACCTTC	CATSQGRTGAQIRGYTF
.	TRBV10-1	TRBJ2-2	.	TGCGCCAGCAGTCCAACATCGAACACCGGGGAGCTGTTTTTT	CASSPTSNTGELFF
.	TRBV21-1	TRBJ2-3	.	TGTGCCAGCAGCAAAGGGGACAGGGGGCCTATCACAGATACGCAGTATTTT	CASSKGDRGPITDTQYF
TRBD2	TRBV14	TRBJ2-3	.	TGTGCCAGCACTCCCCGCAGCGGGAGGAACACAGATACGCAGTATTTT	CASTPRSGRNTDTQYF
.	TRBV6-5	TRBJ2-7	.	TGTGCCAGCAGCTCAGACAGGCCCCCCTACGAGCAGTACTTC	CASSSDRPPYEQYF
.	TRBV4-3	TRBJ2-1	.	TGCGCCAGCAGCCACATGACGGGAGTAAGTAATGAGCAGTTCTTC	CASSHMTGVSNEQFF
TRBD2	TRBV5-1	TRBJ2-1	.	TGCGCCAGCAGCTTGACTAGCGGGTCCTACAATGAGCAGTTCTTC	CASSLTSGSYNEQFF
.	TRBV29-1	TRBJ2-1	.	TGCAGCGTTGGCATGGGCCCCAATGAGCAGTTCTTC	CSVGMGPNEQFF
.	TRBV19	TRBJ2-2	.	TGTGCCAGTAAGGGGACACTAACCGGGGAGCTGTTTTTT	CASKGTLTGELFF
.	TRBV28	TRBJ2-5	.	TGTGCCAGCAGTGCGGGACTCGGCGCCCAAGAGACCCAGTACTTC	CASSAGLGAQETQYF
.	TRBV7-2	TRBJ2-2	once	TGTGCCAGCAGCTTAAATCTAGCATCCACCGGGGAGCTGTTTTTT	CASSLNLASTGELFF
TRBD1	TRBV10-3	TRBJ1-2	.	TGTGCCATCAATCGACAGGGGTATGACTATGGCTACACCTTC	CAINRQGYDYGYTF
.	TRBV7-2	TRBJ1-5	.	TGTGCCAGCAGCCCGAGGCTTGGCAATCAGCCCCAGCATTTT	CASSPRLGNQPQHF
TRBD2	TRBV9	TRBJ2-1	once	TGTGCCAGCAGCGATGTAGCGGGGAGTTGGGATGAGCAGTTCTTC	CASSDVAGSWDEQFF
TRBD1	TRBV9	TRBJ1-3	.	TGTGCCAGCAGCGGGACAGGGTTTGGAAACACCATATATTTT	CASSGTGFGNTIYF
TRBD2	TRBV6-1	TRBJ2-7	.	TGTGCCAGCAGTGACCCTATAGGGTATAGCGGGAGCTCCTACGAGCAGTACTTC	CASSDPIGYSGSSYEQYF
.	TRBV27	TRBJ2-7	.	TGTGCCAGCAGACGACAGGGACTCATCTACGAGCAGTACTTC	CASRRQGLIYEQYF
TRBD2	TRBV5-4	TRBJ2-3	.	TGTGCCAGCAGCTTGTTGGGTAGCGGGGGAGATACGCAGTATTTT	CASSLLGSGGDTQYF
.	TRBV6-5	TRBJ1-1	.	TGTGCCAGCAGTTACTCGGCCAGTTGGACTGAAGCTTTCTTT	CASSYSASWTEAFF
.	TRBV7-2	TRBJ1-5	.	TGTGCCAGCAGCTTAACCCCGACGGGTCAGCCCCAGCATTTT	CASSLTPTGQPQHF
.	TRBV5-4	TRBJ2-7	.	TGTGCCAGCAGCTTAGCGGGCTCGTACGAGCAGTACTTC	CASSLAGSYEQYF
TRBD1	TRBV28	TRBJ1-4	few	TGTGCCAGCAGAGAACAGGGGGGCTTTGGTGAAAAACTGTTTTTT	CASREQGGFGEKLFF
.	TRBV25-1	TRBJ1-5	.	TGTGCCTCAAGTGGGGGGAACAATCAGCCCCAGCATTTT	CASSGGNNQPQHF
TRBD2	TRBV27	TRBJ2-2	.	TGTGCCAGCAGTCCGTGGACTAGCGGGAACACCGGGGAGCTGTTTTTT	CASSPWTSGNTGELFF
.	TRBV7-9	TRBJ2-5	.	TGTGCCAGCAGCGCGGGACAGTGGTACCAAGAGACCCAGTACTTC	CASSAGQWYQETQYF